A single TCR beta chain is shown here with its context. The record originates from a study of blood T cell repertoires in COVID-19. About the research overall: From T cells, B-cell-depleted T cells, or PBMCs came the material, which was cDNA or gDNA.

In the authors' workflow: Amplification of reference gene primers was used by the study to estimate nucleated cell counts. Only in-frame clones appear in the TCRdb table, and some are missing; sequencing was by immunoSEQ multiplex PCR. The V and J calls and the clone size are those of that table, but D and trimming were determined from the DNA. Of roughly 300,000 clones in the sample, around 86% were seen once. Per the germline V gene, CDR1 is MNHEY and CDR2 is SVGAGI. Trimming cost V 2 bases and J 2 bases, with 7 bases left between them. The CDR3 contains 13 residues. Sequencing input: peripheral blood. V usage is TRBV6-5 and J usage is TRBJ2-7; a possible D gene is TRBD1 (5 bases). The TCR was taken from a human donor in a cohort sampled during active COVID-19. The CDR3 protein is CASSYAGPYEQYF. DNA for the CDR3: TGTGCCAGCAGTTACGCAGGGCCCTACGAGCAGTACTTC.